The rows below give T cell receptor beta chains drawn from one sample of a study of blood T cell repertoires in COVID-19. Sequenced by immunoSEQ multiplex PCR; TCRdb stores in-frame clones only, minus some. The sample consists of roughly 48,000 clones, roughly four fifths of them appearing once. The sample taken for sequencing was peripheral blood. The receptors were gathered from a man aged 35-49 years with acute or convalescent COVID-19. Each CDR3 is given with its conserved first and last residue. The order of the fields is D gene, clone size, J gene, V gene, CDR3 protein, CDR3 DNA. A D gene is named only where the DNA matches it firmly. Only some rows state a clone size, as once, few, many or a class for expanded clones.

d_gene: .; abundance: few; j_gene: TRBJ1-1; v_gene: TRBV7-2; CDR3aa: CASSSGMNTEAFF; CDR3nt: TGTGCCAGCAGCTCCGGGATGAACACTGAAGCTTTCTTT
d_gene: TRBD1; abundance: .; j_gene: TRBJ2-1; v_gene: TRBV9; CDR3aa: CASSVGQGNRNEQFF; CDR3nt: TGTGCCAGCAGCGTCGGACAGGGTAATCGCAATGAGCAGTTCTTC
d_gene: .; abundance: .; j_gene: TRBJ1-5; v_gene: TRBV6-5; CDR3aa: CASRTANQPQHF; CDR3nt: TGTGCCAGTAGGACAGCAAATCAGCCCCAGCATTTT
d_gene: .; abundance: .; j_gene: TRBJ1-5; v_gene: TRBV18; CDR3aa: CASSPGGDQPQHF; CDR3nt: TGTGCCAGCTCACCGGGGGGGGATCAGCCCCAGCATTTT
d_gene: .; abundance: .; j_gene: TRBJ2-2; v_gene: TRBV4-1; CDR3aa: CASSPSGSNTGELFF; CDR3nt: TGCGCCAGCAGCCCCTCGGGGTCCAACACCGGGGAGCTGTTTTTT
d_gene: .; abundance: .; j_gene: TRBJ2-3; v_gene: TRBV11-2; CDR3aa: CASSLDGRSSTDTQYF; CDR3nt: TGTGCCAGCAGCTTAGATGGCCGTTCTAGCACAGATACGCAGTATTTT
d_gene: .; abundance: .; j_gene: TRBJ1-1; v_gene: TRBV28; CDR3aa: CASSLARGGNTEAFF; CDR3nt: TGTGCCAGCAGTTTGGCGCGGGGAGGGAACACTGAAGCTTTCTTT
d_gene: TRBD2; abundance: .; j_gene: TRBJ2-7; v_gene: TRBV19; CDR3aa: CASSLSGTYEQYF; CDR3nt: TGTGCCAGTAGTTTAAGCGGGACCTACGAGCAGTACTTC
d_gene: TRBD1; abundance: .; j_gene: TRBJ2-3; v_gene: TRBV10-3; CDR3aa: CAIRGPGQGTDTQYF; CDR3nt: TGTGCCATCAGAGGACCCGGACAGGGCACAGATACGCAGTATTTT
d_gene: TRBD1; abundance: .; j_gene: TRBJ1-2; v_gene: TRBV7-9; CDR3aa: CASSLADRVGGYTF; CDR3nt: TGTGCCAGCAGCTTAGCCGACAGGGTTGGTGGCTACACCTTC
d_gene: .; abundance: .; j_gene: TRBJ2-7; v_gene: TRBV27; CDR3aa: CASSLERGPYEQYF; CDR3nt: TGTGCCAGCAGTTTGGAAAGGGGCCCTTACGAGCAGTACTTC
d_gene: .; abundance: .; j_gene: TRBJ2-7; v_gene: TRBV28; CDR3aa: CASSLLGLQTYEQYF; CDR3nt: TGTGCCAGCAGTTTATTGGGGCTCCAAACCTACGAGCAGTACTTC
d_gene: .; abundance: once; j_gene: TRBJ1-1; v_gene: TRBV7-2; CDR3aa: CASSLHMNTEAFF; CDR3nt: TGTGCCAGCAGCTTACACATGAACACTGAAGCTTTCTTT
d_gene: TRBD2; abundance: .; j_gene: TRBJ2-3; v_gene: TRBV25-1; CDR3aa: CASSERAGGLNTQYF; CDR3nt: TGTGCCAGCAGTGAGCGAGCGGGGGGTCTCAATACGCAGTATTTT
d_gene: TRBD2; abundance: .; j_gene: TRBJ2-3; v_gene: TRBV27; CDR3aa: CASSSRLATDTQYF; CDR3nt: TGTGCCAGCAGTTCCCGACTAGCGACAGATACGCAGTATTTT
d_gene: .; abundance: few; j_gene: TRBJ2-5; v_gene: TRBV4-3; CDR3aa: CASSRSLEETQYF; CDR3nt: TGCGCCAGCAGCCGGTCCCTAGAAGAGACCCAGTACTTC
d_gene: TRBD1; abundance: .; j_gene: TRBJ2-7; v_gene: TRBV5-6; CDR3aa: CASSSRDRGSYEQYF; CDR3nt: TGTGCCAGCAGTTCCCGGGACAGGGGCTCCTACGAGCAGTACTTC
d_gene: .; abundance: .; j_gene: TRBJ1-6; v_gene: TRBV6-6; CDR3aa: CASSPDRSSYNSPLHF; CDR3nt: TGTGCCAGCAGTCCGGACAGAAGCTCCTATAATTCACCCCTCCACTTT
d_gene: .; abundance: few; j_gene: TRBJ1-2; v_gene: TRBV7-9; CDR3aa: CASSLGQAPYNGYTF; CDR3nt: TGTGCCAGCAGCTTAGGACAGGCCCCTTATAATGGCTACACCTTC
d_gene: TRBD1; abundance: .; j_gene: TRBJ2-2; v_gene: TRBV18; CDR3aa: CASSPPAGGSITGELFF; CDR3nt: TGTGCCAGCTCACCACCCGCAGGGGGTTCTATCACCGGGGAGCTGTTTTTT
d_gene: .; abundance: .; j_gene: TRBJ1-5; v_gene: TRBV4-2; CDR3aa: CASSRTPGADQPQHF; CDR3nt: TGTGCCAGCAGTCGAACACCAGGGGCGGATCAGCCCCAGCATTTT
d_gene: .; abundance: .; j_gene: TRBJ1-3; v_gene: TRBV9; CDR3aa: CASAHSTTESTGNTIYF; CDR3nt: TGTGCCAGCGCCCATTCGACCACAGAAAGTACCGGAAACACCATATATTTT
d_gene: TRBD1; abundance: .; j_gene: TRBJ1-2; v_gene: TRBV10-1; CDR3aa: CASSPRDSPRKGYTF; CDR3nt: TGCGCCAGCAGCCCCCGGGACAGCCCCCGAAAGGGCTACACCTTC
d_gene: .; abundance: .; j_gene: TRBJ1-1; v_gene: TRBV6-6; CDR3aa: CASIIGEGEAFF; CDR3nt: TGTGCCAGCATTATTGGGGAGGGTGAAGCTTTCTTT
d_gene: TRBD1; abundance: .; j_gene: TRBJ2-5; v_gene: TRBV4-2; CDR3aa: CASSQGYEGASQETQYF; CDR3nt: TGTGCCAGCAGCCAAGGCTACGAGGGGGCAAGCCAAGAGACCCAGTACTTC
d_gene: .; abundance: .; j_gene: TRBJ1-2; v_gene: TRBV3-1/TRBV3-2; CDR3aa: CASSQEVQGIYGYTF; CDR3nt: TGTGCCAGCAGCCAAGAGGTTCAGGGGATCTATGGCTACACCTTC
d_gene: .; abundance: medium-sized; j_gene: TRBJ1-3; v_gene: TRBV7-9; CDR3aa: CASEGLSGNTIYF; CDR3nt: TGTGCCAGCGAGGGCCTCTCTGGAAACACCATATATTTT
d_gene: TRBD1; abundance: few; j_gene: TRBJ1-6; v_gene: TRBV6-4; CDR3aa: CASSTGGTYNSPLHF; CDR3nt: TGTGCCAGCAGCACAGGGGGAACCTATAATTCACCCCTCCACTTT
d_gene: .; abundance: .; j_gene: TRBJ1-2; v_gene: TRBV6-5; CDR3aa: CASSYSTAENGYTF; CDR3nt: TGTGCCAGCAGTTACTCGACTGCAGAGAATGGCTACACCTTC
d_gene: .; abundance: few; j_gene: TRBJ1-5; v_gene: TRBV2; CDR3aa: CASSESRLNQPQHF; CDR3nt: TGTGCCAGCAGTGAGTCCCGGTTAAATCAGCCCCAGCATTTT
d_gene: .; abundance: .; j_gene: TRBJ2-3; v_gene: TRBV30; CDR3aa: CAWSVLQFGTQYF; CDR3nt: TGTGCCTGGAGTGTTTTACAGTTCGGTACGCAGTATTTT
d_gene: .; abundance: .; j_gene: TRBJ2-5; v_gene: TRBV3-1/TRBV3-2; CDR3aa: CASSPQKYQETQYF; CDR3nt: TGTGCCAGCAGCCCGCAGAAGTACCAAGAGACCCAGTACTTC
d_gene: TRBD2; abundance: once; j_gene: TRBJ2-7; v_gene: TRBV20-1; CDR3aa: CSASPASGGSSQYF; CDR3nt: TGCAGTGCTAGTCCTGCTAGCGGGGGCTCCTCCCAGTACTTC
d_gene: TRBD2; abundance: .; j_gene: TRBJ2-1; v_gene: TRBV27; CDR3aa: CASSLSVRGGSIYEQFF; CDR3nt: TGTGCCAGCAGTTTATCCGTCCGGGGGGGAAGTATCTATGAGCAGTTCTTC
d_gene: TRBD1; abundance: .; j_gene: TRBJ2-7; v_gene: TRBV6-5; CDR3aa: CASSYSRTGVYEQYF; CDR3nt: TGTGCCAGCAGTTACTCGCGGACAGGGGTTTACGAGCAGTACTTC
d_gene: .; abundance: .; j_gene: TRBJ1-6; v_gene: TRBV30; CDR3aa: CAWSGWAGGSPLHF; CDR3nt: TGTGCCTGGAGCGGATGGGCAGGAGGTTCACCCCTCCACTTT
d_gene: .; abundance: .; j_gene: TRBJ1-2; v_gene: TRBV25-1; CDR3aa: CASSRYSGGYTF; CDR3nt: TGTGCCAGCAGTAGATACTCAGGGGGCTACACCTTC
d_gene: .; abundance: .; j_gene: TRBJ1-1; v_gene: TRBV3-1/TRBV3-2; CDR3aa: CASSQGATVEAFF; CDR3nt: TGTGCCAGCAGCCAAGGCGCGACAGTCGAAGCTTTCTTT
d_gene: .; abundance: .; j_gene: TRBJ1-6; v_gene: TRBV6-5; CDR3aa: CASRRDNQVGSPLHF; CDR3nt: TGTGCCAGCAGACGGGACAACCAAGTGGGTTCACCCCTCCACTTT
d_gene: TRBD1; abundance: .; j_gene: TRBJ1-1; v_gene: TRBV11-2; CDR3aa: CASSARQGNTEAFF; CDR3nt: TGTGCCAGCAGCGCCCGACAGGGGAACACTGAAGCTTTCTTT
d_gene: .; abundance: .; j_gene: TRBJ2-7; v_gene: TRBV5-1; CDR3aa: CASSPGLAKGEKAFGEQYF; CDR3nt: TGCGCCAGCAGCCCAGGGCTGGCGAAGGGGGAAAAGGCATTCGGGGAGCAGTACTTC
d_gene: TRBD1; abundance: .; j_gene: TRBJ2-5; v_gene: TRBV6-5; CDR3aa: CASRDRGGQETQYF; CDR3nt: TGTGCCAGCAGGGACAGGGGTGGCCAAGAGACCCAGTACTTC
d_gene: TRBD1; abundance: .; j_gene: TRBJ1-1; v_gene: TRBV18; CDR3aa: CASSPQGGPINYGGEAFF; CDR3nt: TGTGCCAGCTCACCGCAGGGGGGTCCCATTAATTACGGTGGTGAAGCTTTCTTT
d_gene: .; abundance: few; j_gene: TRBJ1-3; v_gene: TRBV19; CDR3aa: CASSIAAALSGNTIYF; CDR3nt: TGTGCCAGTAGTATAGCGGCAGCGCTCTCTGGAAACACCATATATTTT
d_gene: TRBD1; abundance: .; j_gene: TRBJ2-3; v_gene: TRBV4-1; CDR3aa: CASSQEYRGRTDTQYF; CDR3nt: TGCGCCAGCAGCCAAGAGTACAGGGGGCGAACAGATACGCAGTATTTT
d_gene: .; abundance: .; j_gene: TRBJ1-2; v_gene: TRBV6-5; CDR3aa: CASRKTQGLGYTF; CDR3nt: TGTGCCAGCAGAAAAACCCAGGGTCTGGGCTACACCTTC
d_gene: TRBD2; abundance: .; j_gene: TRBJ2-3; v_gene: TRBV3-1/TRBV3-2; CDR3aa: CASSRLAGLSDTQYF; CDR3nt: TGTGCCAGCAGCCGACTAGCGGGGTTATCTGATACGCAGTATTTT
d_gene: TRBD1; abundance: .; j_gene: TRBJ1-6; v_gene: TRBV30; CDR3aa: CAWSVGGGNNSPLHF; CDR3nt: TGTGCCTGGAGTGTAGGAGGGGGCAATAATTCACCCCTCCACTTT
d_gene: .; abundance: .; j_gene: TRBJ1-5; v_gene: TRBV6-5; CDR3aa: CASRRGDQPQHF; CDR3nt: TGTGCCAGCAGAAGGGGCGATCAGCCCCAGCATTTT
d_gene: TRBD1; abundance: once; j_gene: TRBJ2-5; v_gene: TRBV9; CDR3aa: CASSFRTGQQETQYF; CDR3nt: TGTGCCAGCAGCTTCAGGACAGGGCAACAAGAGACCCAGTACTTC
d_gene: TRBD1; abundance: .; j_gene: TRBJ2-7; v_gene: TRBV7-2; CDR3aa: CASSLDSGGSYEQYF; CDR3nt: TGTGCCAGCAGCTTAGACTCAGGGGGCTCCTACGAGCAGTACTTC
d_gene: TRBD1; abundance: .; j_gene: TRBJ2-7; v_gene: TRBV5-5; CDR3aa: CASSATGTVYNEQYF; CDR3nt: TGTGCCAGCAGCGCCACCGGGACAGTATACAACGAGCAGTACTTC
d_gene: TRBD1; abundance: few; j_gene: TRBJ1-1; v_gene: TRBV7-9; CDR3aa: CASSYQGTGNSEAFF; CDR3nt: TGTGCCAGCAGCTATCAAGGGACAGGGAATTCTGAAGCTTTCTTT
d_gene: TRBD1; abundance: .; j_gene: TRBJ1-2; v_gene: TRBV4-1; CDR3aa: CASSPRGQGGDGYTF; CDR3nt: TGCGCCAGCAGCCCTCGAGGACAGGGGGGAGATGGCTACACCTTC
d_gene: .; abundance: .; j_gene: TRBJ1-6; v_gene: TRBV7-6; CDR3aa: CAATAPDEDSQNSPLHF; CDR3nt: TGTGCCGCGACTGCACCCGATGAGGACAGCCAAAATTCACCCCTCCACTTT
d_gene: TRBD2; abundance: .; j_gene: TRBJ2-7; v_gene: TRBV7-2; CDR3aa: CASSPVQGLGEQYF; CDR3nt: TGTGCCAGCAGCCCAGTACAGGGACTAGGAGAGCAGTACTTC
d_gene: .; abundance: .; j_gene: TRBJ1-3; v_gene: TRBV10-3; CDR3aa: CAISESTGGIGNTIYF; CDR3nt: TGTGCCATCAGTGAGTCGACAGGCGGAATCGGAAACACCATATATTTT
d_gene: .; abundance: .; j_gene: TRBJ2-2; v_gene: TRBV20-1; CDR3aa: CSARQGGELFF; CDR3nt: TGCAGTGCTAGACAGGGCGGGGAGCTGTTTTTT
d_gene: TRBD1; abundance: .; j_gene: TRBJ1-6; v_gene: TRBV2; CDR3aa: CASDRGYNSPLHF; CDR3nt: TGTGCCAGCGACAGGGGCTATAATTCACCCCTCCACTTT
d_gene: TRBD1; abundance: few; j_gene: TRBJ1-6; v_gene: TRBV15; CDR3aa: CATRNGQGNSPLHF; CDR3nt: TGTGCCACCAGAAACGGACAGGGGAATTCACCCCTCCACTTT